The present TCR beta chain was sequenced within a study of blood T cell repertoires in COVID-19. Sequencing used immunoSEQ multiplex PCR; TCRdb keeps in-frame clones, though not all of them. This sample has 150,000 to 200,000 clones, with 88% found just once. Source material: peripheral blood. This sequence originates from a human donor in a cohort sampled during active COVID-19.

The CDR3 bases are TGTGCCAGCAGAGCGGGACAGGGGGCATACGAGCAGTACTTC. Translation: CASRAGQGAYEQYF. The V call is TRBV6-6, the J call TRBJ2-7; 12 nucleotides line up with TRBD1. This CDR3 contains 14 residues. The V and J ends lost 6 bases and 4 bases, in that order; junction bases with no gene match: 4. CDR1 is MNHNY, CDR2 SVGAGI, per germline (reference sequence).